This TCR beta chain was sequenced during a study of T cell responses to AZD1222 COVID-19 vaccine. Study-wide points: Reportedly, close to half of spike-specific TCRs are directed against unmutated variant regions.

The assay was immunoSEQ multiplex PCR, and TCRdb's table has in-frame clones only and misses some. The table lists around 110,000 clones, roughly 84% of them singletons. A note on this clone: Its target is not known.

This CDR3 spans 15 amino acids. The ends lost 1 base at V and 2 bases at J; junction bases unmatched: 0. Germline CDR1 and CDR2: SGHAT and FQDESV (reference sequence). The chain couples TRBV11-1 to TRBJ1-1; 11 bases map to TRBD1. The TCR sequence derives from an adult in good health. The source was peripheral blood, collected on day 0 of AZD1222 vaccination. In DNA, the CDR3 is TGTGCCAGCAGCTTAGGGACAGGGGGCAACACTGAAGCTTTCTTT. It translates to CASSLGTGGNTEAFF. Filled out from reference TRBV11-1 and TRBJ1-1, the complete variable domain reads EAEVAQSPRYKITEKSQAVAFWCDPISGHATLYWYRQILGQGPELLVQFQDESVVDDSQLPKDRFSAERLKGVDSTLKIQPAELGDSAMYLCASSLGTGGNTEAFFGQGTRLTVV.